This T cell receptor (beta chain) was retrieved from a study of technical replicates of blood from a few donors (dated by TCRdb to about 2017). A note on this clone: This receptor's antigen is unknown. No base quality information exists; no much larger clone differs at one position.

The library was built by means of the immunoSEQ multiplex PCR assay. TCRdb mirrors the immuneACCESS table, restricted to in-frame sequences. Some clones are absent from its copies; in checked studies, under half trace to an unresolved V gene, and the reason for the others is unknown. This sample has about 82,000 clones in its table, and over 90% of those were observed once. Of the sample, 0.3% to 0.45% is held by the ten largest clones. From V the trimming removes 4 bases and from J it removes 3 bases, while the gene matches leave 4 bases of the junction unaccounted for. Including the terminal cysteine and phenylalanine, the CDR3 comprises 13 residues. CDR3 DNA only is kept here, 39 bases in frame from base 1. CDR1 and CDR2, looked up from the germline V gene, are SGHRS and YFSETQ.

Sequenced sample: T cells isolated from PBMCs. The chain is assembled from TRBV5-1 and TRBJ2-7; 7 bases in the junction line up with TRBD1. This TCR was sampled from a human donor in good health. Here the CDR3 is given as CASSPGQNYEQYF. The DNA sequence is TGCGCCAGCAGCCCGGGACAGAACTACGAGCAGTACTTC.